These 19 T cell receptor beta chains were all obtained from the same sample, sequenced in a study of T-cell memory formation after mild COVID-19. TCRdb ran MiXCR on the 5' RACE reads and lists one entry per CDR3 protein. The data contain around 300,000 distinct CDR3 sequences, over 15% of them seen just once; the ten biggest clones take up 23%. The specimen sequenced was PBMCs or a T cell subset sorted from them (not recorded which). These receptors came from a man younger than 35 who had mild COVID-19 (a few samples of this study predate the infection). Cell type and time point are not known.

There are a few counts of this clonotype. This rearrangement joins TRBV5-1 to TRBJ1-3, with D possibly matching TRBD1 (6 bases). Looked up from germline, CDR1 is SGHRS and CDR2 is YFSETQ. V was shortened by 0 bases and J by 7 bases, with 14 bases between the two germline ends. The CDR3 has 15 residues. DNA for the CDR3: TGCGCCAGCAGCTTGGCCCCGGCAGGGGAGAACACCATATATTTT. Protein product: CASSLAPAGENTIYF.

This clonotype showed up just once. CDR3 residues: CASSSQGHTEAFF. For the CDR3, the DNA is TGTGCCAGCAGTTCACAGGGGCACACTGAAGCTTTCTTT. The chain employs TRBV6-5 and TRBJ1-1; 7 bases line up with TRBD1. Germline CDR1 MNHEY, CDR2 SVGAGI. V shed 4 bases, J shed 3 bases, and the junction held 2 bases outside the gene matches. The CDR3 consists of 13 residues.

The chain joins TRBV27 to TRBJ2-1; 9 positions match TRBD1. Trimming cost V 10 bases and J 3 bases; bases outside gene matches: 7. The V gene's germline CDR1 is MNHEY and CDR2 SMNVEV (reference sequence). This CDR3 spans 14 amino acids. The CDR3 loop reads CAIAPGQGYNEQFF. The CDR3 DNA follows: TGTGCCATCGCACCGGGACAGGGCTACAATGAGCAGTTCTTC.

This clonotype was seen ten or more times. This sequence joins TRBV7-2 and TRBJ1-2, with TRBD1 identical over 8 bases. V lost 5 bases, J lost 8 bases, and 10 bases stayed unmatched. There are 14 residues in the CDR3. Germline V gives CDR1 SGHTA, CDR2 FQGNSA. CDR3: CASSTGQGGLGYTF. The CDR3 nucleotides read TGTGCCAGCAGCACCGGACAGGGAGGGTTAGGCTACACCTTC.

The sample holds a few counts of this clonotype. J is TRBJ2-2 and V is TRBV5-1, with D possibly TRBD2 on 5 matching bases. Trimming took off 1 base at V and 6 bases at J, with 13 bases between the two ends. The V gene's germline CDR1 is SGHRS and CDR2 YFSETQ. The length of the CDR3 is 15 residues. CDR3 bases: TGCGCCAGCAGCTTGAAGGGAGATCTACCCGGGGAGCTGTTTTTT. Its translation: CASSLKGDLPGELFF.

This clonotype was counted only a few times. The rearrangement links TRBV25-1 to TRBJ2-5; 9 positions agree with TRBD1. Trimming cost V 3 bases and J 3 bases; bases outside gene matches: 11. Germline lookup yields CDR1 MGHDK and CDR2 SYGVNS. The length of the CDR3 is 17 residues. The CDR3 DNA reads TGTGCCAGCAGTGATCTTTTCCGGGACAGGGAGGAAGAGACCCAGTACTTC. It is translated as CASSDLFRDREEETQYF.

V is TRBV4-1 and J is TRBJ1-5; D gene uncertain. V shed 1 base and J shed 1 base, with 14 bases lying between them. Germline assignment: CDR1 MGHRA and CDR2 YSYEKL. The length of the CDR3 is 17 residues. In DNA form, the CDR3 reads TGCGCCAGCAGCCAAGGGGGATTACTTAGGAGCAATCAGCCCCAGCATTTT. Translating gives CASSQGGLLRSNQPQHF.

This clonotype has just a few counts. The CDR3 nucleotides are TGTGCCAGCAGCTTAGAGCTAGCGGGGGTGTCCTACAATGAGCAGTTCTTC. Protein product: CASSLELAGVSYNEQFF. V usage is TRBV11-2 and J usage is TRBJ2-1, with 10 bases identical to TRBD2. Looked up from germline, CDR1 is SGHAT and CDR2 is FQNNGV. V was clipped by 0 bases and J by 1 base; unmatched bases: 3. The CDR3 spans 17 residues. Looking up the rest from reference TRBV11-2 and TRBJ2-1 gives the full variable domain: EAGVAQSPRYKIIEKRQSVAFWCNPISGHATLYWYQQILGQGPKLLIQFQNNGVVDDSQLPKDRFSAERLKGVDSTLKIQPAKLEDSAVYLCASSLELAGVSYNEQFFGPGTRLTVL.

This chain uses TRBV6-2 or TRBV6-3 with TRBJ1-1; perhaps TRBD1 as D (5 bases). Germline V gives CDR1 MNHEY, CDR2 SVGEGT. The CDR3 extends over 11 amino acids. V lost 5 bases and J lost 5, with 6 bases in between. The CDR3 DNA follows: TGTGCCAGCAGTGGACAAACTGAAGCTTTCTTT. This gives the protein CASSGQTEAFF.

The J gene is TRBJ1-1, the V gene TRBV21-1; the D call of TRBD1 is as the table states it, not checked on the DNA. TRBV21-1 is a pseudogene segment. The CDR3 is 15 amino acids. CDR3: CASIVGTGQSTEAFF. In nucleotides, the CDR3 is TGTGCCAGCATTGTCGGGACAGGACAGTCCACTGAAGCTTTCTTT.

This clonotype was counted between two and nine times. The chain carries TRBV24-1 and TRBJ2-5; D unclear. The CDR3 is 14 amino acids. Germline CDR1 and CDR2: KGHDR and SFDVKD. The germline V and J ends were trimmed by 4 bases and 0 bases, with 8 bases remaining between them. This CDR3 is CATSERRDQETQYF. CDR3 sequence (DNA): TGTGCCACCAGTGAAAGAAGAGACCAAGAGACCCAGTACTTC.

This chain links TRBV5-5 with TRBJ2-3; 8 nucleotides agree with TRBD2. After removal of 3 bases from V and 3 bases from J, the junction contained 9 bases not matched to a gene. Germline V CDR1 and CDR2: SGHKS, YYEKEE (reference sequence). CDR3 length: 16 residues. In DNA, the CDR3 is TGTGCCAGCAGCTCCCGGGTAGCGGGGTTGACAGATACGCAGTATTTT. This sequence encodes CASSSRVAGLTDTQYF.

The chain combines TRBV4-1 with TRBJ1-3; D unclear. CDR1 and CDR2 (germline): MGHRA, YSYEKL. V lost 6 bases and J 4 bases, leaving 10 bases between the germline ends. This CDR3 has 13 residues. The CDR3 DNA is TGCGCCAGCAGTCAAACCCAGGGAAACACCATATATTTT. Translating gives CASSQTQGNTIYF.

This clonotype was picked up a small number of times. V and J are TRBV7-9 and TRBJ2-7; the D gene is possibly TRBD2 (5 bases). V was pared by 5 bases and J by 0 bases, with 14 bases between. The CDR3 sequence is 15 residues long. Germline-derived CDR1 and CDR2 are SEHNR and FQNEAQ (reference sequence). The CDR3 DNA follows: TGTGCCAGCAGCCTTAGAGCGGCAAGCTCCTACGAGCAGTACTTC. Amino acid sequence: CASSLRAASSYEQYF.

The rearrangement links TRBV6-2 or TRBV6-3 to TRBJ2-2; the D gene is possibly TRBD1 (6 bases). The V gene lost 7 bases and the J gene lost 6 bases, with 15 bases spanning the gap. From germline, CDR1 is MNHEY and CDR2 SVGEGT. The CDR3 is 14 residues long. The CDR3 sequence is CASTQGTYPGELFF. The CDR3 DNA reads TGTGCCAGCACCCAGGGGACATATCCCGGGGAGCTGTTTTTT.

This clonotype was seen ten or more times. The V call is TRBV20-1, the J call TRBJ2-3, with unresolved D. The germline gives CDR1 DFQATT, CDR2 SNEGSKA (reference sequence). The CDR3 length is 17 residues. Trimming took 0 bases from V and 1 from J, leaving 17 bases between them. The CDR3 loop is CSARDPARGPGTDTQYF. The DNA for the CDR3 is TGCAGTGCTAGAGACCCGGCGAGAGGCCCCGGCACAGATACGCAGTATTTT.

This clonotype was observed a handful of times. The chain uses TRBV12-3 or TRBV12-4 and TRBJ2-2; the D gene is possibly TRBD1 (5 bases). The V end lost 1 base, the J end lost 6 bases, and 9 bases lay between the germline ends. CDR3 size: 14 residues. The CDR3 is CASSLGTMAGELFF. The CDR3 coding sequence is TGTGCCAGCAGTTTAGGGACAATGGCCGGGGAGCTGTTTTTT.

This chain connects TRBV7-8 to TRBJ2-7; the D call may be TRBD1 or TRBD2 (6 bases each). Trimming left V 1 base short and J 2 bases short, with 9 bases between. Per germline, CDR1 SGHVS and CDR2 FQNEAQ. CDR3 size: 14 residues. Here the CDR3 DNA reads TGTGCCAGCAGCTTAGAGGGGGGCACCTACGAGCAGTACTTC. Amino acid sequence: CASSLEGGTYEQYF. Full variable domain (outside the CDR3, taken from reference TRBV7-8 and TRBJ2-7): GAGVSQSPRYKVAKRGQDVALRCDPISGHVSLFWYQQALGQGPEFLTYFQNEAQLDKSGLPSDRFFAERPEGSVSTLKIQRTQQEDSAVYLCASSLEGGTYEQYFGPGTRLTVT.

This clonotype was recorded a few times. The chain has TRBV3-1 and TRBJ2-1; possible D gene TRBD2, 5 bases. Germline CDR1 is LGHDT and CDR2 is YNNKEL (reference sequence). CDR3 length: 13 residues. Trimming stripped 8 bases from V and 0 bases from J, with 8 bases between. In nucleotides, the CDR3 is TGTGCCAGCGGAGGTTACTCCTACAATGAGCAGTTCTTC. Protein product: CASGGYSYNEQFF.